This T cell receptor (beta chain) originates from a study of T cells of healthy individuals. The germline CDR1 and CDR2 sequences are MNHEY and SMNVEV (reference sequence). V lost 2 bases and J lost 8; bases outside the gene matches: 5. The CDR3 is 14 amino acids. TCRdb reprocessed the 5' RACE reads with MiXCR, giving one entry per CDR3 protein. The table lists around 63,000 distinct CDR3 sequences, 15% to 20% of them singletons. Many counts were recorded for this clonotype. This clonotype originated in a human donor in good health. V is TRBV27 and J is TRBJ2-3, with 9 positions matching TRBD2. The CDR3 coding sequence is TGTGCCAGCAGTTTAGCGGGAGGGCAGAGTACGCAGTATTTT. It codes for CASSLAGGQSTQYF.